A selection of T cell receptor beta chains follows, all from one sample in a study of a mutant IDH1 vaccine in newly diagnosed glioma. Clones were read by immunoSEQ multiplex PCR, and TCRdb kept only the in-frame ones, dropping some. The sample shows around 52,000 clones, 76% of them seen only once. No cognate antigen is known for these TCRs. Specimen: PBMCs, collected from a glioma patient whose treatment included an IDH1 peptide vaccine. The receptors were sampled from a man aged 40-49 years with glioma. The CDR3 runs from the conserved cysteine through the conserved F or W. The order of the fields is J gene, D gene, V gene, clone size, CDR3 protein, CDR3 DNA. The D gene is left open where the match is weak. Clone size is shown for a subset of rows, as once, few, many or a class of expanded clone.

j_call: TRBJ1-1
d_call: NA
v_call: TRBV5-1
clone_size: NA
cdr3_aa: CASSLEGATEAFF
cdr3_nt: TGCGCCAGCAGCTTAGAAGGCGCCACTGAAGCTTTCTTT

j_call: TRBJ1-4
d_call: NA
v_call: TRBV6-5
clone_size: few
cdr3_aa: CASSYGVPGTNEKLFF
cdr3_nt: TGTGCCAGCAGTTATGGGGTCCCTGGAACTAATGAAAAACTGTTTTTT

j_call: TRBJ1-1
d_call: NA
v_call: TRBV5-1
clone_size: NA
cdr3_aa: CASSLATPTTEAFF
cdr3_nt: TGCGCCAGCAGCTTAGCAACGCCGACCACTGAAGCTTTCTTT

j_call: TRBJ1-2
d_call: NA
v_call: TRBV6-5
clone_size: NA
cdr3_aa: CASSQGPAAGGYTF
cdr3_nt: TGTGCCAGCAGCCAAGGACCGGCGGCTGGTGGCTACACCTTC

j_call: TRBJ2-1
d_call: NA
v_call: TRBV14
clone_size: NA
cdr3_aa: CASSHGGQVPNEQFF
cdr3_nt: TGTGCCAGCAGCCATGGAGGACAAGTCCCCAATGAGCAGTTCTTC

j_call: TRBJ1-1
d_call: NA
v_call: TRBV7-9
clone_size: few
cdr3_aa: CASSLGQVEAFF
cdr3_nt: TGTGCCAGCAGCTTAGGGCAGGTGGAGGCTTTCTTT

j_call: TRBJ2-1
d_call: TRBD2
v_call: TRBV5-1
clone_size: NA
cdr3_aa: CASSLTSSNNEQFF
cdr3_nt: TGCGCCAGCAGCCTGACTAGCTCCAACAATGAGCAGTTCTTC

j_call: TRBJ2-2
d_call: NA
v_call: TRBV5-5
clone_size: NA
cdr3_aa: CASSSRGTNTGELFF
cdr3_nt: TGTGCCAGCAGCTCACGGGGAACGAACACCGGGGAGCTGTTTTTT

j_call: TRBJ1-3
d_call: NA
v_call: TRBV5-6
clone_size: NA
cdr3_aa: CASSPWYFGASGNTIYF
cdr3_nt: TGTGCCAGCAGCCCCTGGTACTTCGGGGCCTCTGGAAACACCATATATTTT

j_call: TRBJ1-5
d_call: NA
v_call: TRBV2
clone_size: NA
cdr3_aa: CASSEDAYFQPQHF
cdr3_nt: TGTGCCAGCAGTGAAGATGCATATTTCCAGCCCCAGCATTTT

j_call: TRBJ1-4
d_call: NA
v_call: TRBV7-6
clone_size: NA
cdr3_aa: CASSFSTGSEKLFF
cdr3_nt: TGTGCCAGCAGCTTCTCGACAGGCAGTGAAAAACTGTTTTTT

j_call: TRBJ2-4
d_call: NA
v_call: TRBV13
clone_size: NA
cdr3_aa: CASSPTAGQLAKNIQYF
cdr3_nt: TGTGCCAGCAGCCCCACGGCGGGACAATTAGCCAAAAACATTCAGTACTTC

j_call: TRBJ1-1
d_call: NA
v_call: TRBV27
clone_size: few
cdr3_aa: CASSRAPGNTEAFF
cdr3_nt: TGTGCCAGCAGTCGGGCCCCGGGGAACACTGAAGCTTTCTTT

j_call: TRBJ2-3
d_call: TRBD1
v_call: TRBV7-9
clone_size: NA
cdr3_aa: CASRTGTGGPRDTQYF
cdr3_nt: TGTGCCAGCAGAACCGGGACAGGGGGTCCTAGGGATACGCAGTATTTT

j_call: TRBJ2-3
d_call: NA
v_call: TRBV19
clone_size: NA
cdr3_aa: CASTPAGPTDTQYF
cdr3_nt: TGTGCCAGTACCCCCGCAGGGCCGACAGATACGCAGTATTTT

j_call: TRBJ1-1
d_call: NA
v_call: TRBV7-8
clone_size: NA
cdr3_aa: CASSSRGMNTEAFF
cdr3_nt: TGTGCCAGCAGTTCCAGAGGCATGAACACTGAAGCTTTCTTT

j_call: TRBJ2-7
d_call: TRBD1
v_call: TRBV6-1
clone_size: NA
cdr3_aa: CASRDSGTGVGQYF
cdr3_nt: TGTGCCAGCAGAGACTCCGGGACAGGGGTTGGGCAGTACTTC

j_call: TRBJ1-3
d_call: NA
v_call: TRBV12-5
clone_size: NA
cdr3_aa: CASGLDTGSGNTIYF
cdr3_nt: TGTGCTAGTGGTTTAGACACAGGGTCTGGAAACACCATATATTTT

j_call: TRBJ1-5
d_call: NA
v_call: TRBV19
clone_size: few
cdr3_aa: CAGGDSNQPQHF
cdr3_nt: TGTGCCGGGGGAGATAGCAATCAGCCCCAGCATTTT

j_call: TRBJ2-1
d_call: NA
v_call: TRBV7-8
clone_size: NA
cdr3_aa: CASSNDRDKPRARLAINEQFF
cdr3_nt: TGTGCCAGCAGCAACGACCGGGACAAACCAAGGGCGAGACTAGCAATCAATGAGCAGTTCTTC

j_call: TRBJ2-1
d_call: TRBD2
v_call: TRBV7-9
clone_size: NA
cdr3_aa: CASSISGVYNEQFF
cdr3_nt: TGTGCCAGCAGTATAAGCGGGGTTTACAATGAGCAGTTCTTC

j_call: TRBJ1-2
d_call: NA
v_call: TRBV19
clone_size: NA
cdr3_aa: CASKKEGYGYTF
cdr3_nt: TGTGCCAGTAAAAAAGAAGGGTATGGCTACACCTTC

j_call: TRBJ2-3
d_call: NA
v_call: TRBV12-5
clone_size: NA
cdr3_aa: CASGPRVRTDTQYF
cdr3_nt: TGTGCTAGTGGCCCGAGGGTTCGCACAGATACGCAGTATTTT

j_call: TRBJ2-3
d_call: NA
v_call: TRBV25-1
clone_size: NA
cdr3_aa: CASSDNMDKITDTQYF
cdr3_nt: TGTGCCAGCAGTGATAATATGGACAAGATCACAGATACGCAGTATTTT

j_call: TRBJ1-2
d_call: TRBD1
v_call: TRBV6-6
clone_size: medium-sized
cdr3_aa: CASSSTGRINYGYTF
cdr3_nt: TGTGCCAGCAGTTCGACAGGGAGGATTAACTATGGCTACACCTTC

j_call: TRBJ2-5
d_call: TRBD2
v_call: TRBV9
clone_size: NA
cdr3_aa: CASSAGGQETQYF
cdr3_nt: TGTGCCAGCAGCGCGGGGGGTCAAGAGACCCAGTACTTC

j_call: TRBJ1-2
d_call: TRBD1
v_call: TRBV4-1
clone_size: NA
cdr3_aa: CASSQAAQGGHYGYTF
cdr3_nt: TGCGCCAGCAGCCAAGCCGCCCAGGGGGGACACTATGGCTACACCTTC